Shown below are 11 T cell receptor beta chains from a single sample sequenced in a study of resident and recirculating memory T cells in vitiligo (dated by TCRdb to 2016 to 2019). To prepare the library, the immunoSEQ multiplex PCR assay was applied. TCRdb re-hosts the immuneACCESS table, in-frame sequences only. Its copies lack some clones; in the studies checked, an unresolved V gene accounts for under half of them, and the cause for the rest is not known. The sample table records around 76,000 clones; 91% of these occur just once. The top ten constitute just under 5% of the sample. Sequencing used blood. The receptors here all came from a male donor with vitiligo.

This clone has only one observation. This CDR3 is CASSRTPAMNTEAFF. CDR3 coding DNA: TGTGCCAGTAGTAGAACACCTGCCATGAACACTGAAGCTTTCTTT. The gene calls are TRBV19 and TRBJ1-1; D not certain. Germline CDR1 reads LNHDA; CDR2 reads SQIVND (reference sequence). The CDR3 runs to 15 residues. V dropped 4 bases and J dropped 0 bases, with 12 bases sitting between them.

The chain employs TRBV4-1 and TRBJ2-7, with TRBD1 matching over 7 bases. Germline-derived CDR1 and CDR2 are MGHRA and YSYEKL. V trimming: 2 bases; J trimming: 4 bases; junction bases outside the gene matches: 8. The length of the CDR3 is 15 residues. The CDR3 protein is CASSQYDRALYEQYF. CDR3 DNA sequence: TGCGCCAGCAGCCAATATGACAGGGCCCTTTACGAGCAGTACTTC.

The V gene is TRBV4-3, the J gene TRBJ1-1, with D unresolved. Germline CDR1 LGHNA, CDR2 YSLEER. CDR3 length equals 13 residues. With 4 bases removed from V and 2 bases from J, the gap between germline ends came to 8 bases. The CDR3, as DNA: TGCGCCAGCAGCCGGGAGGTTAACACTGAAGCTTTCTTT. It encodes CASSREVNTEAFF.

The chain is built from TRBV30 and TRBJ2-7; D uncertain. The V gene's germline CDR1 is GTSNPN and CDR2 SVGIG (reference sequence). The CDR3 extends over 11 amino acids. V shed 5 bases and J shed 2 bases, with 7 bases lying between them. The DNA of the CDR3 is TGTGCCTGGGCAACAGCCTACGAGCAGTACTTC. This codes for CAWATAYEQYF.

The rearrangement links TRBV28 to TRBJ2-2; D call uncertain. The germline V gene has CDR1 MDHEN and CDR2 SYDVKM. CDR3 length equals 13 residues. V was trimmed by 6 bases and J by 9 bases, leaving 14 bases between them. The CDR3 region is CASSSNLRRELFF. The CDR3, as DNA: TGTGCCAGCAGCTCGAACCTGAGGCGGGAGCTGTTTTTT.

This chain connects TRBV6-5 to TRBJ2-5, with 7 nucleotides matching TRBD1. Germline V gives CDR1 MNHEY, CDR2 SVGAGI. This CDR3 contains 14 residues. V gave up 7 bases and J gave up 2 bases; unmatched junction bases: 7. The chain's CDR3 is CASKTGATQETQYF. DNA for the CDR3: TGTGCCAGCAAAACAGGGGCGACTCAAGAGACCCAGTACTTC.

This clone was observed once. V gene TRBV5-4 combines with J gene TRBJ2-3; the match to TRBD1 covers 7 bases. V was clipped by 5 bases and J by 0 bases; unmatched bases: 3. Germline V gives CDR1 SGHNT, CDR2 YYREEE (reference sequence). The CDR3 consists of 14 residues. The CDR3 spells CASRATGSTDTQYF. The CDR3 DNA sequence: TGTGCCAGCAGGGCGACAGGGAGCACAGATACGCAGTATTTT.

The DNA for the CDR3 is TGTGCCAGCAGCCAGGGGGCCGGAGGCAATCAGCCCCAGCATTTT. This sequence encodes CASSQGAGGNQPQHF. This rearrangement joins TRBV6-5 to TRBJ1-5, with 8 bases lining up with TRBD1. CDR3 length: 15 amino acids. With V trimmed by 6 bases and J by 2 bases, 6 bases remained unmatched. Germline V lookup: CDR1 MNHEY, CDR2 SVGAGI.

J is TRBJ2-7 and V is TRBV13, with 10 nucleotides matching TRBD2. The V and J ends lost 5 bases and 1 base, in that order; junction bases with no gene match: 5. The CDR3 totals 15 residues. The germline V gene encodes CDR1 PRHDT and CDR2 FYEKMQ (reference sequence). CDR3 amino acids: CASSETSGESYEQYF. The CDR3, as DNA: TGTGCCAGCAGCGAAACTAGCGGGGAATCCTACGAGCAGTACTTC.

The chain links TRBV6-5 to TRBJ1-4; no reliable D call. The CDR3 consists of 13 residues. V was cut by 7 bases and J by 10 bases, with 16 bases left in between. Per the germline V gene, CDR1 is MNHEY and CDR2 is SVGAGI. The CDR3 coding sequence is TGTGCCAGCAACCTCGGCGAGGGAGGAAAACTGTTTTTT. It is translated as CASNLGEGGKLFF.

The rearrangement uses TRBV7-8 and TRBJ1-5; 7 nucleotides line up with TRBD1. J gave up 6 bases and V 5 bases, and 10 bases lay outside the gene matches. Germline CDR1 reads SGHVS; CDR2 reads FQNEAQ. The CDR3 totals 15 residues. The CDR3 protein is CASSPQGQFIQPQHF. The CDR3 DNA follows: TGTGCCAGCAGCCCCCAGGGACAGTTCATTCAGCCCCAGCATTTT.